This TCR beta chain was recovered during a study of cytomegalovirus exposure and HLA in healthy donors. Across the whole study: From 170 million or so T cells, an earlier analysis saw under 140 million unique TCR beta sequences.

This clone was picked up one time. The antigen remains undetermined. The CDR3 runs 16 residues. Deletions cut 6 bases from V and 0 bases from J, with 18 bases between. The germline V gene encodes CDR1 SGHDT and CDR2 YYEEEE. Use of 60 Vbeta and 13 Jbeta primers characterized the PCR. The method was immunoSEQ multiplex PCR; TCRdb's version includes in-frame clones alone and lacks a portion of them. The sample contains 200,000 to 250,000 clones, 82% of which appear only once. Study observations and caveats: Reportedly, diagnosis of cytomegalovirus status by the classifier showed high specificity and sensitivity.

The sequenced material came from PBMCs. V and J are TRBV5-6 and TRBJ1-2, with D hard to call. This TCR was sampled from a woman aged 40 to 49 in good health and CMV-seropositive. CDR3 protein: CASNLRAGSPNYGYTF. The CDR3 DNA sequence: TGTGCCAGCAACCTCCGCGCCGGGTCCCCTAACTATGGCTACACCTTC.